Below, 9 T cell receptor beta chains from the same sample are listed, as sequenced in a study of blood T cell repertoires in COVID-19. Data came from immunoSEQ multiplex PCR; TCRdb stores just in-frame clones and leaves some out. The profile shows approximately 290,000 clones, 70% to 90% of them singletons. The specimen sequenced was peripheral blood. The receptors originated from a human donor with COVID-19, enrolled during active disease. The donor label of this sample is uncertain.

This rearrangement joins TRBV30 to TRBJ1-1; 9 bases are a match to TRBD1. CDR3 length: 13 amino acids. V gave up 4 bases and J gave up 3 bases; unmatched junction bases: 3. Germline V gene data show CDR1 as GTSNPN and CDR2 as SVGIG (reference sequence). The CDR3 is CAWTRQGDTEAFF. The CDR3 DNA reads TGTGCCTGGACCCGACAGGGGGACACTGAAGCTTTCTTT.

The CDR3 loop reads CASRKDRANYGYTF. For the CDR3, the DNA is TGTGCCAGCAGGAAGGACAGGGCGAACTATGGCTACACCTTC. The chain is built from TRBV27 and TRBJ1-2; 8 bases agree with TRBD1. The germline gives CDR1 MNHEY, CDR2 SMNVEV (reference sequence). V was pared by 6 bases and J by 2 bases, with 5 bases of the junction left unmatched. The CDR3 runs 14 residues.

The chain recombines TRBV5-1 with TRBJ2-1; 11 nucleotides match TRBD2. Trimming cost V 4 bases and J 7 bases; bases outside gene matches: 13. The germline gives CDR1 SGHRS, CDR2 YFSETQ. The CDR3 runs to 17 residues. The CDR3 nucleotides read TGCGCCAGCAGCCCCCTCCTAGCGGGAGGAATCGGAAATGAGCAGTTCTTC. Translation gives CASSPLLAGGIGNEQFF.

The CDR3 sequence: CASSLPGGDYNEQFF. CDR3 DNA sequence: TGTGCCAGCAGCCTCCCCGGGGGAGACTACAATGAGCAGTTCTTC. V and J are TRBV9 and TRBJ2-1; possible D gene TRBD2, 6 bases. Deletions cut 4 bases from V and 3 bases from J, with 14 bases between. The CDR3 totals 15 residues. Germline V CDR1 and CDR2: SGDLS, YYNGEE.

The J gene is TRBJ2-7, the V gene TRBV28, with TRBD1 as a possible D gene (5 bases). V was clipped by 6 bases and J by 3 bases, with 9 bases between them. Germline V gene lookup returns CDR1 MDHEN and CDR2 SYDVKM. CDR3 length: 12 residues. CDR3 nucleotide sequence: TGTGCCAGCAGGCGACAGTACTACGAGCAGTACTTC. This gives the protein CASRRQYYEQYF.

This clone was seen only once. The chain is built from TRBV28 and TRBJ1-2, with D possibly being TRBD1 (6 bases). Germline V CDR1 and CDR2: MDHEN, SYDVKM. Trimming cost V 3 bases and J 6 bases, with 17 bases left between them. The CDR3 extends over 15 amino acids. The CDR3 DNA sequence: TGTGCCAGCAGTTTGAGGGGGGGCGCGTGGAATGGCTACACCTTC. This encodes CASSLRGGAWNGYTF.

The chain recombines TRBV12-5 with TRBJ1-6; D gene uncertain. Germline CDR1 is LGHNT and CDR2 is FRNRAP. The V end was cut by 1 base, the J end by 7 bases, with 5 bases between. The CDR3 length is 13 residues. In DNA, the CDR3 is TGTGCTAGTGGTTTGGATCTAAATTCACCCCTCCACTTT. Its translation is CASGLDLNSPLHF. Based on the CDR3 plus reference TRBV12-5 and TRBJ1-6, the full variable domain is DARVTQTPRHKVTEMGQEVTMRCQPILGHNTVFWYRQTMMQGLELLAYFRNRAPLDDSGMPKDRFSAEMPDATLATLKIQPSEPRDSAVYFCASGLDLNSPLHFGNGTRLTVT.

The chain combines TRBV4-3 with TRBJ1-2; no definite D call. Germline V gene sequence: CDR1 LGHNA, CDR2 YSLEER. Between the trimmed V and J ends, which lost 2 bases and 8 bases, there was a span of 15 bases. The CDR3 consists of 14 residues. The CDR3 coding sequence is TGCGCCAGCAGCCAAACTAGCCTCACGGTCGGCTACACCTTC. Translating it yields CASSQTSLTVGYTF.

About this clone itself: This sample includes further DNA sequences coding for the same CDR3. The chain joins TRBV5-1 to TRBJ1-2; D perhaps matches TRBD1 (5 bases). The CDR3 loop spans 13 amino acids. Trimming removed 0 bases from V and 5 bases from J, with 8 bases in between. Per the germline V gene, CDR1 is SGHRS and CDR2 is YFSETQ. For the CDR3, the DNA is TGCGCCAGCAGCTTGGAAGGGGTTTATGGCTACACCTTC. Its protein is CASSLEGVYGYTF.